This TCR beta chain was recorded in a study of cytomegalovirus exposure and HLA in healthy donors. The primer mix had 60 Vbeta and 13 Jbeta primers. TCRdb keeps only in-frame clones here, not all; method: immunoSEQ multiplex PCR. The sample yields around 100,000 clones, around 66% seen once. Healthy people donating bone marrow made up the donors. Note on this clone: The antigen is unknown.

The CDR3 has 15 residues. J lost 3 bases, V lost 4 bases, and 1 base had no gene match. Germline V gives CDR1 MDHEN, CDR2 SYDVKM. Study-wide results and limits: Fewer N-insertions (relative to the roughly 670-donor mean) were reportedly seen in an Asian-associated ancestry cluster in a later analysis. Through in vitro validation, three CMV-associated chains were shown to be specific for CMV antigens. Most TCR sequences were seen very rarely across donors, but some public TCRs occurred in many.

The V gene is TRBV28, the J gene TRBJ1-6; TRBD1 matches 9 bases. The clonotype was recovered from a man between 18 and 29 years old in good health and CMV-seropositive. The source material was PBMCs. Here the CDR3 reads CASSSTGGYNSPLHF. The CDR3 DNA sequence: TGTGCCAGCAGTTCGACAGGGGGCTATAATTCACCCCTCCACTTT.